Listed below are T cell receptor beta chains from one sample, sequenced in a study of shared clonotypes between healthy human individuals. Assay: immunoSEQ multiplex PCR; the TCRdb copy retains only in-frame clones and omits some. The table lists approximately 2,300,000 clones, about 90% of them singletons. The specimen was naive CD4+ T cells from PBMCs. The receptor set was obtained from a man aged 18 to 30 in good health. Some clones in this sample may be carry-over from other donors' samples. Both conserved end residues are trimmed from each CDR3.

v_gene: TRBV2; CDR3aa: ASRQDLYEQY
v_gene: TRBV12-5; CDR3aa: ASGDPTGGRGYT
v_gene: TRBV7-2; CDR3aa: ASSPGQGATLGTIY
v_gene: TRBV28; CDR3aa: ASSLLGDTQY
v_gene: TRBV5-1; CDR3aa: ASSLTGTAYEQY
v_gene: TRBV18; CDR3aa: ASSPPWGTNMNTEAF
v_gene: TRBV4-3; CDR3aa: ASSQGDRGARNTIY
v_gene: TRBV18; CDR3aa: ASSEDVASLNTEAF
v_gene: TRBV5-1; CDR3aa: ASSLNRDQPQH
v_gene: TRBV5-1; CDR3aa: ASSPRSGSYNEQF
v_gene: TRBV20-1; CDR3aa: SAPGWDTQY
v_gene: TRBV11-2; CDR3aa: ASSSSIQVGYNEQF
v_gene: TRBV19; CDR3aa: ASQDPSGQASSYT
v_gene: TRBV7-2; CDR3aa: ASSLVLGVGYEQY
v_gene: TRBV19; CDR3aa: ASSITFLGRGGQPQH
v_gene: TRBV5-8; CDR3aa: ASSFLQADRRFIDGYT
v_gene: TRBV7-3; CDR3aa: ASSSQGPGANVLT
v_gene: TRBV11-1; CDR3aa: ASSRPGPPDSGYT
v_gene: TRBV19; CDR3aa: ASSQWTGRQY
v_gene: TRBV19; CDR3aa: ASSIEWQPQH
v_gene: TRBV10-2; CDR3aa: ASSEGLLYEQY
v_gene: TRBV30; CDR3aa: AWSGEVRKY
v_gene: TRBV2; CDR3aa: ASSEVAYQPQH
v_gene: TRBV7-2; CDR3aa: ASSLGTRGNTIY
v_gene: TRBV20-1; CDR3aa: SATRQMGAF
v_gene: TRBV2; CDR3aa: ASSLTGSNQPQH
v_gene: TRBV11-2; CDR3aa: ASSLVQGAVNTGELF
v_gene: TRBV7-3; CDR3aa: ASSPRLASYNEQF
v_gene: TRBV7-9; CDR3aa: ASSLNSGANVLT
v_gene: TRBV5-6; CDR3aa: ASSHPSGGETQY
v_gene: TRBV7-2; CDR3aa: ASSLVPQGRGSNQPQH
v_gene: TRBV6-6; CDR3aa: ASSTRGLGEETQY
v_gene: TRBV11-2; CDR3aa: ASSLVAPGFGGELF
v_gene: TRBV11-3; CDR3aa: ASSLDLSYEQY
v_gene: TRBV6-6; CDR3aa: ASSYSIQGGGYT
v_gene: TRBV2; CDR3aa: ASIGLAAYNEQF
v_gene: TRBV18; CDR3aa: ASSSFSGSKYMNTEAF
v_gene: TRBV28; CDR3aa: ASRIGGEGEKLF
v_gene: TRBV9; CDR3aa: ASSKIKDTEAF
v_gene: TRBV19; CDR3aa: ASTADRGLSAGNTIY
v_gene: TRBV15; CDR3aa: ATRKRTGTDNEQF
v_gene: TRBV7-2; CDR3aa: ASSPVVALYNEQF